A single sample is the source of the 31 T cell receptor beta chains below, sequenced in a study of monozygotic twins with inflammatory bowel disease (dated by TCRdb to 2018 to 2020). Library preparation used 5' RACE. The sequencer was an Illumina HiSeq 2500. TCRdb reprocessed the public reads and reports one entry per CDR3 protein sequence, without DNA. The sample table holds 200,000 to 250,000 distinct CDR3 sequences. Jointly, the top ten make up roughly 8% of the sample. Sequencing used blood. The receptors come from a human donor with ulcerative colitis or Crohn's disease, or a healthy co-twin of an affected twin (not recorded which).

This rearrangement joins TRBV18 to TRBJ1-1. The length of the CDR3 is 16 residues. Per germline, CDR1 KGHSH and CDR2 LQKENI. This CDR3 is CASSQQGKLMNTEAFF.

The CDR3 region is CASSLGGNGYTF. The chain employs TRBV7-2 and TRBJ1-2. This CDR3 has 12 residues. Per the germline V gene, CDR1 is SGHTA and CDR2 is FQGNSA.

This chain joins TRBV2 and TRBJ2-1. Per germline, CDR1 SNHLY and CDR2 FYNNEI. CDR3 size: 14 residues. CDR3 in amino acids: CASQETSSYNEQFF.

This chain connects TRBV18 to TRBJ1-1; no DNA is available, so the TRBD1 call from TCRdb remains unchecked. The CDR3 is 13 amino acids. The V gene's germline CDR1 is KGHSH and CDR2 LQKENI. CDR3 loop: CASSWTENTEAFF.

The genes are TRBV3-1 and TRBJ1-6. The CDR3 has 15 residues. CDR1 is LGHDT, CDR2 YNNKEL, per germline (reference sequence). The CDR3 protein is CASSQGPPGNSPLHF.

This chain uses TRBV18 with TRBJ2-1. The CDR3 consists of 12 residues. CDR1 is KGHSH and CDR2 is LQKENI in the germline V gene. The CDR3 spells CASSPAHNEQFF.

The V gene is TRBV5-6, the J gene TRBJ2-1; the TCRdb call, TRBD2, lacks DNA for checking. Germline assignment: CDR1 SGHDT and CDR2 YYEEEE. The CDR3 has 15 amino acids. The CDR3 spells CASSRDSLMYNEQFF.

The genes are TRBV10-3 and TRBJ2-1; without DNA, the TCRdb call of TRBD2 cannot be checked. CDR3 length: 14 residues. Germline V lookup: CDR1 ENHRY, CDR2 SYGVKD. The CDR3 loop reads CAISGLAGENEQFF.

The chain uses TRBV20-1 and TRBJ1-4. This CDR3 is built from 12 residues. Germline V gene data show CDR1 as DFQATT and CDR2 as SNEGSKA (reference sequence). The CDR3 is CSVRATNEKLFF.

This chain connects TRBV6-5 to TRBJ2-1; absent DNA, TCRdb's TRBD1 call cannot be checked. Per the germline V gene, CDR1 is MNHEY and CDR2 is SVGAGI. CDR3 length: 17 residues. This chain's CDR3 is CASSPLITGVRYNEQFF.

The CDR3 loop is CASLEHGYNEQFF. The rearrangement uses TRBV7-8 and TRBJ2-1. The CDR3 is made up of 13 amino acids. Germline CDR1 and CDR2: SGHVS and FQNEAQ.

This chain connects TRBV5-1 to TRBJ2-2. The length of the CDR3 is 13 residues. Per the germline V gene, CDR1 is SGHRS and CDR2 is YFSETQ. The CDR3 region is CASSPYTGGELFF.

This chain joins TRBV27 and TRBJ1-6; TCRdb returns TRBD1, unconfirmable since there is no DNA. Germline V gene data show CDR1 as MNHEY and CDR2 as SMNVEV (reference sequence). This CDR3 region has 14 residues. The CDR3 protein is CASSHGQGGSPLHF.

The chain recombines TRBV29-1 with TRBJ1-1; lacking DNA, the TRBD1 call made by TCRdb goes unchecked. The CDR3 is 14 residues long. Per germline, CDR1 SQVTM and CDR2 ANQGSEA. The CDR3 reads CSVQGLTWGTEAFF.

This chain uses TRBV7-9 with TRBJ2-2; TCRdb lists TRBD1, though no DNA is available to test this call. The germline gives CDR1 SEHNR, CDR2 FQNEAQ (reference sequence). The CDR3 runs to 15 residues. The CDR3 loop is CASSLRVENTGELFF.

The chain employs TRBV28 and TRBJ2-2. This CDR3 has 16 amino acids. Germline V gene sequence: CDR1 MDHEN, CDR2 SYDVKM. The CDR3 loop reads CASSFGRWDNTGELFF.

The chain uses TRBV19 and TRBJ2-2; lacking DNA, the TRBD2 call made by TCRdb goes unchecked. Germline assignment: CDR1 LNHDA and CDR2 SQIVND (reference sequence). The CDR3 runs to 17 residues. The CDR3 here is CASRRLAGFANTGELFF.

CDR3 amino acids: CASSQRQVNTEAFF. This chain uses TRBV3-1 with TRBJ1-1; the D gene TCRdb calls, TRBD1, cannot be checked with no DNA. The CDR3 runs to 14 residues. Germline V lookup: CDR1 LGHDT, CDR2 YNNKEL (reference sequence).

The chain employs TRBV5-6 and TRBJ2-7; the D call from TCRdb, TRBD2, cannot be confirmed without DNA. The CDR3 loop spans 13 amino acids. Germline V CDR1 and CDR2: SGHDT, YYEEEE. The CDR3: CASSLVLGGEQYF.

The chain couples TRBV28 to TRBJ2-3; TCRdb calls TRBD1, which cannot be checked without DNA. The CDR3 length is 16 residues. Per the germline V gene, CDR1 is MDHEN and CDR2 is SYDVKM. The chain's CDR3 is CASSLSGLRGPGTQYF.

The J gene is TRBJ1-1, the V gene TRBV30; TCRdb picks TRBD1, but there is no DNA to check that call. Germline V gene sequence: CDR1 GTSNPN, CDR2 SVGIG (reference sequence). CDR3 length equals 15 residues. The CDR3 sequence: CAWSTGQGTGTEAFF.

V usage is TRBV18 and J usage is TRBJ1-5; TCRdb lists TRBD1, though no DNA is available to test this call. The CDR3 runs to 15 residues. Germline loops: CDR1 KGHSH, CDR2 LQKENI. CDR3 protein: CASSAGTGVDQPQHF.

This sequence joins TRBV18 and TRBJ2-7. Per germline, CDR1 KGHSH and CDR2 LQKENI. This CDR3 region has 14 residues. The CDR3 sequence is CASSSFSSSYEQYF.

The chain recombines TRBV5-1 with TRBJ2-1. The germline gives CDR1 SGHRS, CDR2 YFSETQ. This CDR3 is built from 13 residues. CDR3 amino acids: CASSFLSNNEQFF.

The chain uses TRBV5-4 and TRBJ2-3; as DNA is missing, the TRBD1 call by TCRdb cannot be tested. The CDR3 is 15 residues long. Germline CDR1 reads SGHNT; CDR2 reads YYREEE (reference sequence). The CDR3 loop is CASRPDRMRTDTQYF.

The chain couples TRBV30 to TRBJ2-7; TCRdb's D gene call, TRBD1, goes unchecked for lack of DNA. The CDR3 consists of 16 residues. Germline values: CDR1 GTSNPN, CDR2 SVGIG (reference sequence). Here the CDR3 reads CAWSSYRGPGSYEQYF.

The chain uses TRBV12-3 or TRBV12-4 and TRBJ2-3; absent DNA, TCRdb's TRBD1 call cannot be checked. This CDR3 is 15 amino acids long. The CDR3 sequence: CASRPTGYDTDTQYF.

The J gene is TRBJ2-3, the V gene TRBV5-1; TCRdb lists TRBD2, though no DNA is available to test this call. Germline assignment: CDR1 SGHRS and CDR2 YFSETQ. The CDR3 sequence is 16 residues long. CDR3 sequence reads: CASSREGRLGTDTQYF.

The rearrangement links TRBV30 to TRBJ2-2; TCRdb reports TRBD2, a call that lacks DNA to check it against. From germline, CDR1 is GTSNPN and CDR2 SVGIG (reference sequence). CDR3 length equals 13 residues. CDR3 residues: CAWTGGHLGELFF.

V gene TRBV13 combines with J gene TRBJ1-1. This CDR3 comprises 17 residues. CDR1 and CDR2 (germline): PRHDT, FYEKMQ (reference sequence). The CDR3 loop is CASSSSQYREGYTEAFF.

This chain joins TRBV7-9 and TRBJ1-1; TCRdb reports TRBD1, a call that lacks DNA to check it against. Germline CDR1 and CDR2: SEHNR and FQNEAQ (reference sequence). The CDR3 spans 15 residues. CDR3 region: CASSPPGAIDTEAFF. Supplemented by reference TRBV7-9 and TRBJ1-1, the full variable domain reads DTGVSQNPRHKITKRGQNVTFRCDPISEHNRLYWYRQTLGQGPEFLTYFQNEAQLEKSRLLSDRFSAERPKGSFSTLEIQRTEQGDSAMYLCASSPPGAIDTEAFFGQGTRLTVV.